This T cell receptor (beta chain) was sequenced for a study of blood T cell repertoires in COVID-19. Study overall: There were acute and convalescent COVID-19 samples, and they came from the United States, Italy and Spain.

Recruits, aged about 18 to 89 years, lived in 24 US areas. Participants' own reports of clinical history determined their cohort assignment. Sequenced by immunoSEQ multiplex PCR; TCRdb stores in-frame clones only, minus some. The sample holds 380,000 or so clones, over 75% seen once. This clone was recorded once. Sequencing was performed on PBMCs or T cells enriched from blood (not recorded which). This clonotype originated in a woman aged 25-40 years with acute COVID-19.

The DNA of the CDR3 is TGCGCCAGCAGTGCGGGGGACAGGGGTGCAGATACGCAGTATTTT. Its translation is CASSAGDRGADTQYF. The V gene is TRBV10-1, the J gene TRBJ2-3, with 10 bases that match TRBD1. Per the germline V gene, CDR1 is WNHNN and CDR2 is SYGVQD (reference sequence). V was pared by 4 bases and J by 4 bases, with 5 bases of the junction left unmatched. This CDR3 has 15 residues.